The entry below gives a single T cell receptor (beta chain) sequence along with its context. The antigen is undetermined. The CDR3 spans 13 residues. V lost 6 bases and J lost 5, with 13 bases in between. Germline lookup yields CDR1 MNHEY and CDR2 SMNVEV (reference sequence). This sample is part of a study of early stage breast cancer tumors. Study outcomes and limitations: Enriched TCRB sequences shared across patients were mostly commonly generated sequences.

Profiling relied on immunoSEQ multiplex PCR, and the TCRdb table lists in-frame clones only, not all of them. The sample lists about 11,000 clones, over 60% occurring once. Sequenced: breast tumor tissue. This chain uses TRBV27 with TRBJ1-1; D is possibly TRBD1 (6 bases). This sequence originates from a person aged 40-50 years with breast cancer. CDR3 nucleotides: TGTGCCAGCAGCCCTACAGGGCTGACTGAAGCTTTCTTT. Protein: CASSPTGLTEAFF.